A selection of T cell receptor beta chains follows, all from one sample in a study of shared clonotypes between healthy human individuals. Method: immunoSEQ multiplex PCR; TCRdb's copy keeps in-frame clones and lacks some. This table has 450,000 to 650,000 clones, about 80% appearing once. Specimen: PBMCs. All receptors derive from a middle-aged woman in good health. Some clones in this sample may be carry-over from other donors' samples. CDR3s include the opening cysteine and the closing phenylalanine or tryptophan. Each record gives: clone size, J gene, D gene, V gene, CDR3 DNA, CDR3 protein. The D gene is left open where the match is weak. Size tells how often a clone was seen (once, few, many) or the class of an expanded clone, and some rows leave it out.

- | TRBJ2-5 | - | TRBV7-9 | TGTGCCAGCAGCATCCTCCAAGAGACCCAGTACTTC | CASSILQETQYF
- | TRBJ2-7 | TRBD1 | TRBV7-9 | TGTGCCAGCAGCTTCGGTAGACAGGGGGCCTACGAGCAGTACTTC | CASSFGRQGAYEQYF
- | TRBJ2-1 | TRBD2 | TRBV18 | TGTGCCAGCTCACCACAGCGGGCGGGAGGGCTACCAAATGAGCAGTTCTTC | CASSPQRAGGLPNEQFF
- | TRBJ2-1 | - | TRBV4-3 | TGCGCCAGCAGCCAAGAGGAGATGCTGGCGGAGCAGTTCTTC | CASSQEEMLAEQFF
- | TRBJ1-5 | - | TRBV4-1 | TGCGCCAGCAGCCAAGGTTGGTGGACGGATAGCAATCAGCCCCAGCATTTT | CASSQGWWTDSNQPQHF
- | TRBJ2-5 | - | TRBV28 | TGTGCCAGCAGTTTAATGGCCAGAAAGACCCAGTACTTC | CASSLMARKTQYF
- | TRBJ2-2 | - | TRBV5-1 | TGCGCCAGCCGGGACTCATCGACCGGGGAGCTGTTTTTT | CASRDSSTGELFF
once | TRBJ2-3 | TRBD2 | TRBV5-6 | TGTGCCAGCAGCACCACTAGCGGGAGGCCGAATACGCAGTATTTT | CASSTTSGRPNTQYF
- | TRBJ2-5 | - | TRBV7-2 | TGTGCCAGCAGCTTAGTTGGACCAGAGACCCAGTACTTC | CASSLVGPETQYF
- | TRBJ2-3 | - | TRBV27 | TGTGCCAGCAGTCTCGACGGGGGAGATACGCAGTATTTT | CASSLDGGDTQYF
- | TRBJ2-6 | - | TRBV5-6 | TGTGCCAGCAGCTTTACCTCTGGGGCCAACGTCCTGACTTTC | CASSFTSGANVLTF
once | TRBJ1-5 | - | TRBV29-1 | TGCAGCGTCGCACAGGGAATCAGCAATCAGCCCCAGCATTTT | CSVAQGISNQPQHF
- | TRBJ2-7 | TRBD2 | TRBV7-8 | TGTGCCAGCAGCTCCTGGCTAGCGGGATCCTACGAGCAGTACTTC | CASSSWLAGSYEQYF
- | TRBJ2-1 | - | TRBV4-3 | TGCGCCAGCAGCCAAGATGTGTTCTCCTACAATGAGCAGTTCTTC | CASSQDVFSYNEQFF
- | TRBJ1-4 | - | TRBV18 | TGTGCCAGCTCACCAACGGTCGGGGGCGATGAAAAACTGTTTTTT | CASSPTVGGDEKLFF
- | TRBJ2-3 | - | TRBV10-3 | TGTGCCATCAGTGCCCAAGTGGGAGATACGCAGTATTTT | CAISAQVGDTQYF
many | TRBJ2-1 | - | TRBV15 | TGTGCCACCAGCAGTGACTCGGGCCCCTACAATGAGCAGTTCTTC | CATSSDSGPYNEQFF
- | TRBJ2-7 | TRBD2 | TRBV10-3 | TGTGCCATCAGTGGATCGGGACTAGCTTACGAGCAGTACTTC | CAISGSGLAYEQYF
- | TRBJ1-1 | TRBD1 | TRBV7-9 | TGTGCCAGCAGCCTCCAAGGACAGGGCACTGAAGCTTTCTTT | CASSLQGQGTEAFF
- | TRBJ2-2 | - | TRBV7-6 | TGTGCCAGCAGCTTAGTGTGGGGGGCCACCGGGGAGCTGTTTTTT | CASSLVWGATGELFF
- | TRBJ1-4 | - | TRBV7-9 | TGTGCCAGCAGCTTAGTTCGGGGTGAAAAACTGTTTTTT | CASSLVRGEKLFF
- | TRBJ2-3 | TRBD2 | TRBV5-1 | TGCGCCAGCAGCTTGGGACTAGCGGACGGCGATACGCAGTATTTT | CASSLGLADGDTQYF
- | TRBJ1-2 | TRBD1 | TRBV7-2 | TGTGCCAGCAGCACAGCAGGGACAGGAAACTATGGCTACACCTTC | CASSTAGTGNYGYTF
- | TRBJ1-1 | TRBD1 | TRBV30 | TGTGCCTGGAGTGCACGACAGGGTACTGAAGCTTTCTTT | CAWSARQGTEAFF